These 26 T cell receptor beta chains came from one sample sequenced in a study of blood T cell repertoires in COVID-19. Clones were read by immunoSEQ multiplex PCR, and TCRdb kept only the in-frame ones, dropping some. The table has more than 95,000 clones, about 80% seen once. Specimen: peripheral blood. Receptors originate from a woman of 80 years or more with active or convalescent COVID-19.

The gene calls are TRBV6-6 and TRBJ2-5, with TRBD2 as a possible D gene (7 bases). Germline CDR1 and CDR2: MNHNY and SVGAGI (reference sequence). V lost 5 bases to trimming and J lost 2 bases, with 24 bases between them. The CDR3 totals 18 residues. The CDR3 region has the DNA TGTGCCAGCAGTCAGACCCCTGGGGGGGGGCAGGGGCAAGAGACCCAGTACTTC. Its protein is CASSQTPGGGQGQETQYF.

This CDR3 is CASSPMAGRSPNQPQHF. CDR3 in DNA: TGTGCCAGCTCACCAATGGCAGGGAGGTCCCCCAATCAGCCCCAGCATTTT. The chain couples TRBV18 to TRBJ1-5; D perhaps matches TRBD1 (5 bases). The CDR3 runs to 17 residues. V gave up 2 bases and J gave up 3 bases, with 17 bases separating them. Germline V lookup: CDR1 KGHSH, CDR2 LQKENI.

This rearrangement joins TRBV18 to TRBJ1-5, with TRBD1 as a possible D gene (5 bases). V was pared by 1 base and J by 0 bases, with 16 bases between. Germline V gene lookup returns CDR1 KGHSH and CDR2 LQKENI. The CDR3 sequence is 18 residues long. The CDR3 loop reads CASSPLQGGGYSNQPQHF. The DNA for the CDR3 is TGTGCCAGCTCACCACTCCAGGGCGGGGGGTATAGCAATCAGCCCCAGCATTTT. Variable domain in full (rest from reference TRBV18 and TRBJ1-5): NAGVMQNPRHLVRRRGQEARLRCSPMKGHSHVYWYRQLPEEGLKFMVYLQKENIIDESGMPKERFSAEFPKEGPSILRIQQVVRGDSAAYFCASSPLQGGGYSNQPQHFGDGTRLSIL.

The chain joins TRBV7-9 to TRBJ1-3; D call uncertain. The CDR3 totals 15 residues. CDR1 SEHNR and CDR2 FQNEAQ come from the germline V gene (reference sequence). V lost 5 bases, J lost 4 bases, and 15 bases lay in between. CDR3 sequence (DNA): TGTGCCAGCAGCCCAAAAACCAGAATAGGAAACACCATATATTTT. Encoded protein: CASSPKTRIGNTIYF.

This chain joins TRBV5-4 and TRBJ2-5; a possible D gene is TRBD1 (5 bases). V dropped 3 bases and J dropped 5 bases, with 14 bases sitting between them. This CDR3 has 14 residues. The germline gives CDR1 SGHNT, CDR2 YYREEE (reference sequence). CDR3 DNA: TGTGCCAGCAGCTCCACACAGGACGGGGAGACCCAGTACTTC. It is translated as CASSSTQDGETQYF.

The sample holds one count of this clone. The chain recombines TRBV10-3 with TRBJ2-1; TRBD1 aligns across 7 bases. The CDR3 sequence is 16 residues long. Germline V lookup: CDR1 ENHRY, CDR2 SYGVKD. The V and J ends lost 3 bases and 6 bases, in that order; junction bases with no gene match: 11. The CDR3 DNA follows: TGTGCCATCAGTGATGGAGTCAGGGGGTCGGTCAATGAGCAGTTCTTC. This translates into CAISDGVRGSVNEQFF.

J is TRBJ2-1 and V is TRBV28; possible D gene TRBD2, 5 bases. The CDR3 covers 14 residues. With 4 bases removed from V and 5 bases from J, the gap between germline ends came to 12 bases. CDR1 is MDHEN, CDR2 SYDVKM, per germline. The CDR3 nucleotides read TGTGCCAGCAGTTACTATACAGCGGACAATGAGCAGTTCTTC. Translation: CASSYYTADNEQFF.

The V gene is TRBV9, the J gene TRBJ2-2; TRBD1 aligns across 9 bases. The J segment lost 7 bases and the V segment lost 1 base, leaving 2 bases of the junction unmatched. The CDR3 runs to 14 residues. CDR1 and CDR2 (germline): SGDLS, YYNGEE. CDR3 amino acids: CASSVTGGNGELFF. CDR3 in DNA: TGTGCCAGCAGCGTAACAGGGGGCAACGGGGAGCTGTTTTTT. Full variable domain (remainder filled in from reference TRBV9 and TRBJ2-2): DSGVTQTPKHLITATGQRVTLRCSPRSGDLSVYWYQQSLDQGLQFLIQYYNGEERAKGNILERFSAQQFPDLHSELNLSSLELGDSALYFCASSVTGGNGELFFGEGSRLTVL.

This clone showed up just a few times. The chain is built from TRBV2 and TRBJ2-5; TRBD1 agrees at 7 bases. V shed 4 bases and J 5 bases; nucleotides not matched to a gene: 10. The CDR3 totals 15 residues. Germline V gene lookup returns CDR1 SNHLY and CDR2 FYNNEI. The CDR3 protein is CASSAATGVGETQYF. The CDR3 DNA reads TGTGCCAGCAGTGCGGCTACAGGGGTGGGGGAGACCCAGTACTTC. The full variable domain, rest sourced from reference TRBV2 and TRBJ2-5, is EPEVTQTPSHQVTQMGQEVILRCVPISNHLYFYWYRQILGQKVEFLVSFYNNEISEKSEIFDDQFSVERPDGSNFTLKIRSTKLEDSAMYFCASSAATGVGETQYFGPGTRLLVL.

The V call is TRBV27, the J call TRBJ2-6, with TRBD1 identical over 10 bases. From germline, CDR1 is MNHEY and CDR2 SMNVEV (reference sequence). J lost 4 bases, V lost 2 bases, and 14 bases had no gene match. The CDR3 covers 20 residues. The chain's CDR3 is CASSLRQGAGLGAGANVLTF. CDR3 coding DNA: TGTGCCAGCAGTTTACGACAGGGGGCAGGCCTCGGGGCGGGGGCCAACGTCCTGACTTTC.

This clone showed up just once. The rearrangement links TRBV6-2 or TRBV6-3 to TRBJ2-2; 9 bases match TRBD1. The CDR3 length is 16 residues. Trimming took 2 bases from V and 5 from J; bases not matched to a gene: 6. Per the germline V gene, CDR1 is MNHEY and CDR2 is SVGEGT. The CDR3 is CASSYAQGARTGELFF. The CDR3 region has the DNA TGTGCCAGCAGTTACGCACAGGGGGCTCGAACCGGGGAGCTGTTTTTT.

V gene TRBV5-4 combines with J gene TRBJ1-3, with D tentatively TRBD1 (6 bases). Per the germline V gene, CDR1 is SGHNT and CDR2 is YYREEE (reference sequence). The germline V and J ends were trimmed by 3 bases and 0 bases, with 10 bases remaining between them. The CDR3 totals 15 residues. DNA of the CDR3: TGTGCCAGCAGCTCGGGACATTACTCTGGAAACACCATATATTTT. This codes for CASSSGHYSGNTIYF.

V usage is TRBV2 and J usage is TRBJ1-1, with no clear D. CDR3 size: 13 residues. V lost 0 bases to trimming and J lost 8 bases, with 10 bases between them. Germline V gene data show CDR1 as SNHLY and CDR2 as FYNNEI. CDR3 amino acids: CASSEAEDREAFF. Written as DNA, the CDR3 is TGTGCCAGCAGTGAAGCGGAGGATCGGGAAGCTTTCTTT.

V and J are TRBV18 and TRBJ1-3; D is perhaps TRBD1 (5 bases). CDR3 length: 16 amino acids. V was trimmed by 3 bases and J by 5 bases, leaving 17 bases between them. Germline loops: CDR1 KGHSH, CDR2 LQKENI. Written as DNA, the CDR3 is TGTGCCAGCTCACCTTCCGGGACTCTTCGGCGAAACACCATATATTTT. This codes for CASSPSGTLRRNTIYF.

The chain recombines TRBV20-1 with TRBJ1-1, with D hard to call. With 6 bases removed from V and 3 bases from J, the gap between germline ends came to 17 bases. Germline CDR1 reads DFQATT; CDR2 reads SNEGSKA (reference sequence). The CDR3 covers 14 residues. CDR3 coding DNA: TGCAGTGCCAGTGGACGGGTCCGATACACTGAAGCTTTCTTT. As protein: CSASGRVRYTEAFF.

This clone was seen only a few times. V is TRBV9 and J is TRBJ1-1; 7 bases fit TRBD1. Germline CDR1 is SGDLS and CDR2 is YYNGEE. This CDR3 is built from 16 residues. V lost 0 bases to trimming and J lost 0 bases; unmatched junction nucleotides: 5. CDR3 loop: CASSVGTGLMNTEAFF. As DNA, the CDR3 is TGTGCCAGCAGCGTAGGGACAGGACTAATGAACACTGAAGCTTTCTTT.

The chain combines TRBV6-5 with TRBJ1-1; D is possibly TRBD1 (6 bases). Trimming took off 8 bases at V and 3 bases at J, with 19 bases between the two ends. CDR1 is MNHEY, CDR2 SVGAGI, per germline. The CDR3 totals 15 residues. The CDR3, as DNA: TGTGCCAGCGGACCAACAGGGAGGGAGGACACTGAAGCTTTCTTT. Amino acids: CASGPTGREDTEAFF.

The rearrangement joins TRBV4-1 to TRBJ1-6, with a possible D match to TRBD1 (6 bases). The CDR3 has 15 residues. V was cut by 5 bases and J by 7 bases, with 15 bases left in between. Germline CDR1 and CDR2: MGHRA and YSYEKL. As DNA, the CDR3 is TGCGCCAGCAGCTATGCCGGGGACACAAATTCACCCCTCCACTTT. Amino acids: CASSYAGDTNSPLHF.

V and J are TRBV18 and TRBJ1-6; TRBD1 might be the D (6 bases). From germline, CDR1 is KGHSH and CDR2 LQKENI. V lost 2 bases, J lost 8 bases, and 10 bases lay in between. The CDR3 length is 14 residues. CDR3 sequence (DNA): TGTGCCAGCTCACCAGTGGACAGAGATTCACCCCTCCACTTT. Protein sequence: CASSPVDRDSPLHF.

V is TRBV10-3 and J is TRBJ2-1, with a tentative D call TRBD2 (6 bases). Trimming stripped 3 bases from V and 2 bases from J, with 20 bases between. The CDR3 runs to 18 residues. Germline-derived CDR1 and CDR2 are ENHRY and SYGVKD. The CDR3 coding sequence is TGTGCCATCAGTGAAGGGTTGGGTGGGGGGATTCCCTACAATGAGCAGTTCTTC. Its protein product is CAISEGLGGGIPYNEQFF.

This clone occurred once. CDR3 DNA sequence: TGTGCCAGCAGCGTAGCTCCCCATAGCGGGATCGCGTTCTTC. Protein product: CASSVAPHSGIAFF. The chain employs TRBV9 and TRBJ2-1; 8 nucleotides match TRBD2. V was clipped by 0 bases and J by 15 bases; unmatched bases: 11. The CDR3 consists of 14 residues. The germline gives CDR1 SGDLS, CDR2 YYNGEE.

The chain couples TRBV10-3 to TRBJ2-3; 9 bases align to TRBD1. The CDR3 totals 14 residues. CDR1 and CDR2 (germline): ENHRY, SYGVKD. The J segment lost 2 bases and the V segment lost 6 bases, leaving 3 bases of the junction unmatched. The CDR3 reads CAISGDRATDTQYF. The CDR3 DNA follows: TGTGCCATCAGCGGGGACAGGGCCACAGATACGCAGTATTTT.

This clone was detected once. The rearrangement links TRBV12-3 or TRBV12-4 to TRBJ1-2; a possible D gene is TRBD1 (6 bases). V dropped 6 bases and J dropped 4 bases, with 12 bases sitting between them. There are 13 residues in the CDR3. CDR3 sequence (DNA): TGTGCCAGCAGCCCGGACAGAACCTATGGCTACACCTTC. This encodes CASSPDRTYGYTF.

V usage is TRBV5-4 and J usage is TRBJ2-1, with 8 bases lining up with TRBD2. Germline V gives CDR1 SGHNT, CDR2 YYREEE (reference sequence). The CDR3 spans 15 residues. V lost 6 bases and J lost 3; bases outside the gene matches: 8. The CDR3 loop is CASNKAGAGYNEQFF. The CDR3 bases are TGTGCCAGCAACAAAGCGGGGGCGGGCTACAATGAGCAGTTCTTC.

The rearrangement uses TRBV5-1 and TRBJ1-4, with D possibly matching TRBD1 (6 bases). V lost 4 bases and J 3 bases, leaving 13 bases between the germline ends. Germline assignment: CDR1 SGHRS and CDR2 YFSETQ. The CDR3 contains 15 residues. CDR3 coding DNA: TGCGCCAGCAGCCCTGGGGGGGGCCCTAATGAAAAACTGTTTTTT. Protein sequence: CASSPGGGPNEKLFF.

The chain joins TRBV11-2 to TRBJ1-2, with 7 nucleotides matching TRBD1. The germline gives CDR1 SGHAT, CDR2 FQNNGV. With V trimmed by 2 bases and J by 7 bases, 7 bases remained unmatched. This CDR3 has 14 residues. CDR3 protein: CASSLSGGPLGYTF. For the CDR3, the DNA is TGTGCCAGCAGCTTATCAGGGGGGCCCCTTGGCTACACCTTC.